This TCR beta chain was recovered during a study of cytomegalovirus exposure and HLA in healthy donors. The PCR was carried out with 60 Vbeta primers and 13 Jbeta primers. Data came from immunoSEQ multiplex PCR; TCRdb stores just in-frame clones and leaves some out. The repertoire consists of 90,000 to 150,000 clones, with over 75% occurring once and the leading ten covering 11%. Germline V lookup: CDR1 MGHRA, CDR2 YSYEKL. Trimming shortened V by 0 bases and J by 2 bases, and 20 bases separated the two germline ends. The CDR3 contains 18 residues. The sequenced sample was PBMCs. The clonotype originates from a man aged 35 to 55 in good health and CMV-seropositive. This chain links TRBV4-1 with TRBJ2-7; weak D call: TRBD1 (6 bases). CDR3 nucleotides: TGCGCCAGCAGCCAAGACAGACAGGTCCGGTCCGGGGCCTACGAGCAGTACTTC. It is translated as CASSQDRQVRSGAYEQYF.